The next 14 T cell receptor beta chains were all read from a single sample in a study of blood T cell repertoires in COVID-19. This table comes from immunoSEQ multiplex PCR, and its TCRdb copy is limited to in-frame clones, with some not included. The top ten hold 4% to 6% of the sample, which has 99,000 or so clones, about four fifths seen once. Source material: peripheral blood. The receptors here all came from a man between 60 and 75 years old with acute or convalescent COVID-19.

This clone has just one count. The CDR3 DNA is TGCGCCAGCAGCGACAGGGTATCCGGGTGGCGCGAGCAGTACTTC. Its translation: CASSDRVSGWREQYF. The chain uses TRBV5-1 and TRBJ2-7, with TRBD1 matching 7 bases. The CDR3 runs 15 residues. The V gene's germline CDR1 is SGHRS and CDR2 YFSETQ. V dropped 4 bases and J dropped 6; count of bases not matched to a gene: 13. The full variable domain, its missing parts supplied by reference TRBV5-1 and TRBJ2-7, is KAGVTQTPRYLIKTRGQQVTLSCSPISGHRSVSWYQQTPGQGLQFLFEYFSETQRNKGNFPGRFSGRQFSNSRSEMNVSTLELGDSALYLCASSDRVSGWREQYFGPGTRLTVT.

The rearrangement links TRBV11-1 to TRBJ2-1; the match to TRBD2 covers 10 bases. Trimming at V came to 5 bases and at J to 3 bases, leaving 4 bases not matched to a gene. Germline V gene lookup returns CDR1 SGHAT and CDR2 FQDESV (reference sequence). CDR3 length: 15 residues. CDR3 DNA: TGTGCCAGCAGCCCCCTAGCGGGAGTCTACAATGAGCAGTTCTTC. It yields the protein CASSPLAGVYNEQFF.

The chain combines TRBV11-2 with TRBJ2-1, with 10 bases identical to TRBD1. The V and J ends lost 5 bases and 13 bases, in that order; junction bases with no gene match: 5. The CDR3 runs 12 residues. The germline gives CDR1 SGHAT, CDR2 FQNNGV. The CDR3 spells CASSTRTGGQFF. CDR3 bases: TGTGCCAGCAGCACCCGGACAGGGGGTCAGTTCTTC.

The chain links TRBV27 to TRBJ2-1, with 8 positions matching TRBD2. With 6 bases clipped from V and 2 bases from J, the junction kept 9 bases outside the gene matches. This CDR3 has 16 residues. CDR1 is MNHEY, CDR2 SMNVEV, per germline (reference sequence). The CDR3 spells CASRQAAGAPYNEQFF. In DNA form, the CDR3 reads TGTGCCAGCAGGCAGGCAGCGGGAGCCCCCTACAATGAGCAGTTCTTC.

This sequence joins TRBV7-8 and TRBJ2-2; 7 nucleotides align to TRBD2. The CDR3 is 17 residues long. V gave up 11 bases and J gave up 2 bases; unmatched junction bases: 17. Germline CDR1 SGHVS, CDR2 FQNEAQ. The CDR3, as DNA: TGTGCCGTCACCGGGGGGTTTGGATTGAGAAACACCGGGGAGCTGTTTTTT. This gives the protein CAVTGGFGLRNTGELFF.

The genes are TRBV6-5 and TRBJ2-7; tentative D call: TRBD2 (6 bases). The CDR3 length is 14 residues. Per the germline V gene, CDR1 is MNHEY and CDR2 is SVGAGI. The V and J ends lost 11 bases and 0 bases respectively, with 17 bases between them. The CDR3 DNA is TGTGCCGTTCGACTAGATACTGGCTCCTACGAGCAGTACTTC. This encodes CAVRLDTGSYEQYF.

This clone was seen more than once but under ten times. The rearrangement links TRBV7-2 to TRBJ2-3; 9 nucleotides agree with TRBD2. Germline CDR1 is SGHTA and CDR2 is FQGNSA. V dropped 3 bases and J dropped 4; count of bases not matched to a gene: 2. This CDR3 is 14 amino acids long. The CDR3 loop is CASSFLAGADTQYF. The CDR3 DNA follows: TGTGCCAGCAGCTTTTTAGCGGGAGCAGATACGCAGTATTTT.

The CDR3 reads CASSVGELSSYNEQFF. The CDR3 nucleotides read TGTGCCAGCAGCGTAGGAGAGCTTAGCTCCTACAATGAGCAGTTCTTC. The chain couples TRBV9 to TRBJ2-1; D ambiguous. V shed 0 bases and J shed 0 bases, with 10 bases lying between them. The CDR3 is 16 amino acids. Germline CDR1 SGDLS, CDR2 YYNGEE.

By share, this clone counts as medium-sized. The chain recombines TRBV6-5 with TRBJ2-7; a possible D gene is TRBD1 (6 bases). The germline V gene has CDR1 MNHEY and CDR2 SVGAGI. V lost 8 bases to trimming and J lost 4 bases, with 9 bases between them. CDR3 length: 11 residues. The CDR3 loop is CASRQGYEQYF. The CDR3 DNA reads as TGTGCCAGCCGCCAGGGGTACGAGCAGTACTTC.

This chain uses TRBV15 with TRBJ1-2; no firm D call. Germline V gene sequence: CDR1 LNHNV, CDR2 YYDKDF (reference sequence). This CDR3 region has 15 residues. V was cut by 1 base and J by 4 bases, with 13 bases left in between. The CDR3 is CATSRGLGGVYGYTF. DNA of the CDR3: TGTGCCACCAGCAGAGGCTTGGGAGGCGTCTATGGCTACACCTTC.

The CDR3 spells CASSPLGTGSGNQPQHF. CDR3 coding DNA: TGTGCCAGCTCACCGCTGGGTACAGGGTCGGGGAATCAGCCCCAGCATTTT. The chain couples TRBV18 to TRBJ1-5, with D possibly TRBD1 on 6 matching bases. The CDR3 is 17 amino acids. Germline V gene sequence: CDR1 KGHSH, CDR2 LQKENI. V was pared by 3 bases and J by 4 bases, with 19 bases between.

The chain couples TRBV5-1 to TRBJ1-1; 8 nucleotides align to TRBD1. The CDR3 contains 15 residues. V trimming: 2 bases; J trimming: 7 bases; junction bases outside the gene matches: 10. CDR1 and CDR2 (germline): SGHRS, YFSETQ. CDR3: CASSFSPGGANEAFF. The CDR3, as DNA: TGCGCCAGCAGCTTTTCCCCAGGGGGCGCGAATGAAGCTTTCTTT.

This clone has just one count. This sequence joins TRBV12-3 or TRBV12-4 and TRBJ1-5; no clear D gene. There are 12 residues in the CDR3. The ends were cut back, 9 bases at V and 6 bases at J, with 12 bases in the middle. CDR3 protein: CASKRGFQPQHF. CDR3 sequence (DNA): TGTGCCAGTAAAAGAGGTTTTCAGCCCCAGCATTTT.

V usage is TRBV28 and J usage is TRBJ2-1; 7 bases are a match to TRBD2. The CDR3 spans 16 residues. Per germline, CDR1 MDHEN and CDR2 SYDVKM. The V segment lost 7 bases and the J segment 1 base; nucleotides outside the gene matches: 10. CDR3 bases: TGTGCCAGCACGGGTTTGGCGGGAGAGTCCTACAATGAGCAGTTCTTC. It yields the protein CASTGLAGESYNEQFF.